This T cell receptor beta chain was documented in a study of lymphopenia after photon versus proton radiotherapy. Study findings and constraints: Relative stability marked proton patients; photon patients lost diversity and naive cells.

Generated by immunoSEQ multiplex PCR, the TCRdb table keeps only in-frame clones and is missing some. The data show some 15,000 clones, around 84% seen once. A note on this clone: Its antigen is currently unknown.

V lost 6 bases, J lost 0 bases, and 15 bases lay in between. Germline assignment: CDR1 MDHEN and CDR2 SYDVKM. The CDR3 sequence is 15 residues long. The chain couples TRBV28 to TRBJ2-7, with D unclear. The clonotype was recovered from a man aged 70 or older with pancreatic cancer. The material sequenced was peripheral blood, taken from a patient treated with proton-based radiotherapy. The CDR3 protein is CASSHQITSSYEQYF. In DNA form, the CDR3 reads TGTGCCAGCAGCCACCAAATCACCAGCTCCTACGAGCAGTACTTC.